This T cell receptor beta chain was sequenced in a study of technical replicates of blood from a few donors. Generated by immunoSEQ multiplex PCR, the TCRdb table keeps only in-frame clones and is missing some. The sample yields about 59,000 clones, 90% to 95% seen once. Trimming cost V 5 bases and J 3 bases, with 13 bases left between them. Germline values: CDR1 SGHAT, CDR2 FQNNGV. The CDR3 contains 14 residues. This TCR was sampled from a human donor in good health. Some clones in this sample may be carry-over from other donors' samples. The chain uses TRBV11-2 and TRBJ1-1, with D unclear. Sequencing was done on a sample of PBMCs. The CDR3 here is CASSAVGRYTEAFF. CDR3 sequence (DNA): TGTGCCAGCAGCGCGGTGGGGAGGTACACTGAAGCTTTCTTT.